These 15 T cell receptor beta chains were sequenced from one sample in a study of cytomegalovirus exposure and HLA in healthy donors. The PCR had 60 Vbeta and 13 Jbeta primers. Clones were sequenced by immunoSEQ multiplex PCR, and TCRdb holds only the in-frame ones, with some missing. The sample includes roughly 100,000 clones, approximately 80% seen only once; the top ten take roughly 1.8%. The sample was PBMCs. These receptors were taken from a woman between 40 and 55 years old in good health and CMV-seronegative.

The V and J genes are TRBV19 and TRBJ1-5; 8 bases match TRBD1. There are 15 residues in the CDR3. CDR1 and CDR2 from the germline V gene are LNHDA and SQIVND (reference sequence). V lost 4 bases, J lost 2 bases, and 4 bases stayed unmatched. CDR3 DNA sequence: TGTGCCAGTAGTACGTTGACAGGGGGCAATCAGCCCCAGCATTTT. Translation gives CASSTLTGGNQPQHF.

This clone is termed large. This CDR3 is CASSQGSTGHTGELFF. For the CDR3, the DNA is TGCGCCAGCAGCCAAGGGTCCACGGGTCACACCGGGGAGCTGTTTTTT. V usage is TRBV4-3 and J usage is TRBJ2-2; D unclear. V was clipped by 1 base and J by 3 bases, with 12 bases between them. CDR3 length: 16 residues. CDR1 and CDR2 from the germline V gene are LGHNA and YSLEER.

This clone has more than one count but fewer than ten. V gene TRBV5-4 combines with J gene TRBJ2-2; 8 bases align to TRBD1. The trim removed 3 bases at V and 2 bases at J, leaving 6 bases unmatched. Germline V CDR1 and CDR2: SGHNT, YYREEE (reference sequence). This CDR3 comprises 16 residues. The CDR3 DNA reads as TGTGCCAGCAGCTCGGACAGGGAATCCAACACCGGGGAGCTGTTTTTT. Amino acid sequence: CASSSDRESNTGELFF.

J is TRBJ1-4 and V is TRBV4-1; 8 nucleotides match TRBD1. V lost 4 bases, J lost 7 bases, and 8 bases stayed unmatched. The germline CDR1 and CDR2 sequences are MGHRA and YSYEKL. The CDR3 consists of 15 residues. The chain's CDR3 is CASSPATGGIEKLFF. The DNA of the CDR3 is TGCGCCAGCAGCCCCGCCACAGGGGGTATTGAAAAACTGTTTTTT.

The chain links TRBV7-8 to TRBJ2-3; tentative D call: TRBD2 (5 bases). V lost 5 bases to trimming and J lost 1 base, with 13 bases between them. Per germline, CDR1 SGHVS and CDR2 FQNEAQ. The CDR3 spans 15 residues. In DNA, the CDR3 is TGTGCCAGCAGCAAAACTGGACTTCGCACAGATACGCAGTATTTT. Protein product: CASSKTGLRTDTQYF.

This chain joins TRBV27 and TRBJ1-5; D remains unclear. V lost 2 bases to trimming and J lost 7 bases, with 9 bases between them. The CDR3 is made up of 13 amino acids. Germline V gene data show CDR1 as MNHEY and CDR2 as SMNVEV (reference sequence). CDR3 loop: CASSLGGTQPQHF. CDR3 DNA sequence: TGTGCCAGCAGTTTAGGAGGTACCCAGCCCCAGCATTTT.

This clone showed up just once. The chain is built from TRBV25-1 and TRBJ2-4; TRBD1 is a possible D gene (8 bases). Trimming took 6 bases from V and 2 from J, leaving 11 bases between them. The germline V gene encodes CDR1 MGHDK and CDR2 SYGVNS. The CDR3 totals 14 residues. CDR3 sequence (DNA): TGTGCCAGCAGACAGGGGGGGCCCAAAAACATTCAGTACTTC. This translates into CASRQGGPKNIQYF.

Written as DNA, the CDR3 is TGCGCCAGCAGCCAGGCTTCAGGGAGGGGGGAGCAGTACTTC. Its protein is CASSQASGRGEQYF. The J gene is TRBJ2-7, the V gene TRBV4-3; D might be TRBD2 (7 bases). The CDR3 runs to 14 residues. V was shortened by 3 bases and J by 7 bases, with 16 bases between the two germline ends. Germline V gives CDR1 LGHNA, CDR2 YSLEER.

The J gene is TRBJ1-2, the V gene TRBV4-2, with D hard to call. Trimming cost V 0 bases and J 7 bases, with 12 bases left between them. CDR1 is LGHNA, CDR2 YNFKEQ, per germline. The CDR3 spans 14 residues. CDR3: CASSQDQLEGGYTF. The CDR3 DNA follows: TGTGCCAGCAGCCAAGACCAGTTGGAGGGTGGCTACACCTTC.

Notes on this clone: A junction boundary mismatches the germline segment, possibly from a read error. J is TRBJ2-2 and V is TRBV5-4; weak D call: TRBD2 (5 bases). The CDR3 length is 16 residues. Germline lookup yields CDR1 SGHNT and CDR2 YYREEE (reference sequence). CDR3: CASSLVRADNTGELFF. The CDR3 bases are TGTGCCAGCAGCTTGGTCAGAGCTGATAACACCGGGGAACTGTTTTTT.

The chain uses TRBV7-2 and TRBJ2-7; 9 bases map to TRBD2. This CDR3 has 15 residues. The germline CDR1 and CDR2 sequences are SGHTA and FQGNSA. The J segment lost 4 bases and the V segment lost 6 bases, leaving 10 bases of the junction unmatched. The CDR3 loop reads CASRLTSGSLYEQYF. The CDR3 DNA follows: TGTGCCAGCAGGTTGACTAGCGGATCTTTATACGAGCAGTACTTC.

This clone was counted a few times. The chain couples TRBV5-1 to TRBJ2-3; TRBD2 matches 13 bases. V lost 3 bases and J lost 6; bases outside the gene matches: 7. The CDR3 contains 16 residues. Germline V gene data show CDR1 as SGHRS and CDR2 as YFSETQ. CDR3 coding DNA: TGCGCCAGCAGCTCTGGGACTAGCGGGGCTTGGGATACGCAGTATTTT. This translates into CASSSGTSGAWDTQYF.

This chain uses TRBV27 with TRBJ2-1; 9 bases are shared with TRBD1. The length of the CDR3 is 14 residues. The V gene end was trimmed by 6 bases and the J gene end by 8 bases; junction bases not matched to a gene: 8. CDR1 is MNHEY and CDR2 is SMNVEV in the germline V gene (reference sequence). Here the CDR3 DNA reads TGTGCCAGCAGGCTACCGGGACAGGGTTATGAGCAGTTCTTC. It encodes CASRLPGQGYEQFF.

The rearrangement links TRBV7-9 to TRBJ1-4; 7 nucleotides match TRBD1. CDR1 and CDR2 from the germline V gene are SEHNR and FQNEAQ (reference sequence). This CDR3 spans 15 amino acids. With V trimmed by 5 bases and J by 7 bases, 10 bases remained unmatched. The CDR3 region has the DNA TGTGCCAGCAGCCAGACACAGGGGCTGGCTGAAAAACTGTTTTTT. Its protein product is CASSQTQGLAEKLFF.

The CDR3 spells CARSRTGQCNQPQHF. In DNA form, the CDR3 reads TGTGCCAGAAGCCGGACAGGGCAGTGCAATCAGCCCCAGCATTTT. V gene TRBV5-3 combines with J gene TRBJ1-5; 8 bases fit TRBD1. TRBV5-3 is given ORF status, its function remaining uncertain. Germline trimming cut 4 bases from V and 2 bases from J; bases unmatched to any gene: 5. The CDR3 consists of 15 residues.